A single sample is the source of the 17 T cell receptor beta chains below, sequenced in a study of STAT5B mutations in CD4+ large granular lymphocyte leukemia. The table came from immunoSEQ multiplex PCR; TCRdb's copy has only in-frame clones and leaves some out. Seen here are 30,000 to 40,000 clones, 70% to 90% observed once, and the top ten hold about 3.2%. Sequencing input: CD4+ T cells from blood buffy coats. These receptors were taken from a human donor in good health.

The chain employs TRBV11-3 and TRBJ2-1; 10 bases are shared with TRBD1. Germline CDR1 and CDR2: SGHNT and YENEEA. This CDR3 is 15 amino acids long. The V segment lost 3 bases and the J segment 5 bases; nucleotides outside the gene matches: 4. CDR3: CASSFGQGEDNEQFF. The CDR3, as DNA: TGTGCCAGCAGCTTTGGACAGGGGGAAGACAATGAGCAGTTCTTC.

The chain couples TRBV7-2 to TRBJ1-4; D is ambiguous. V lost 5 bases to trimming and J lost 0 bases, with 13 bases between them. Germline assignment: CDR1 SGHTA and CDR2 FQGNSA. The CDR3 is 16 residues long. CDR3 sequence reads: CASSRYFTATNEKLFF. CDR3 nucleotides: TGTGCCAGCAGCCGATATTTTACAGCAACTAATGAAAAACTGTTTTTT.

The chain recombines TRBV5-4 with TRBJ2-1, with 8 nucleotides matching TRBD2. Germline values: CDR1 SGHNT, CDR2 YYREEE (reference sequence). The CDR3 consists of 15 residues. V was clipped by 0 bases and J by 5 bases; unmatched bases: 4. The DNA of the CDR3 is TGTGCCAGCAGCTTGGATAGCGGGGTCAACAATGAGCAGTTCTTC. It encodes CASSLDSGVNNEQFF.

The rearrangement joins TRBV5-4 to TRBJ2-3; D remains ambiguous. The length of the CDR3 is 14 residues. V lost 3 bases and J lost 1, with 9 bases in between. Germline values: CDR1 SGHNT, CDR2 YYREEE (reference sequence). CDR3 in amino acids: CASSYRDGTDTQYF. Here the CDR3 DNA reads TGTGCCAGCAGCTATCGAGACGGCACAGATACGCAGTATTTT.

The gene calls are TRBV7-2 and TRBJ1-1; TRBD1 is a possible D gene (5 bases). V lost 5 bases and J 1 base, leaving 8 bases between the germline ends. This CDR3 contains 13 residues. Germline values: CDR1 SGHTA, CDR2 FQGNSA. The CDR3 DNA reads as TGTGCCAGCAGCCGACAGTGGAACACTGAAGCTTTCTTT. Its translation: CASSRQWNTEAFF.

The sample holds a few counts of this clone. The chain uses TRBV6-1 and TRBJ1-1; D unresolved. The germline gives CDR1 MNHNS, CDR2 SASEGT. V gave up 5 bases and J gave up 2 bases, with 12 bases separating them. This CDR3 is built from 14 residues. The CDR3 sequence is CASSLLTPNTEAFF. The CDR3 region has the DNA TGTGCCAGCAGTCTTCTGACACCAAACACTGAAGCTTTCTTT.

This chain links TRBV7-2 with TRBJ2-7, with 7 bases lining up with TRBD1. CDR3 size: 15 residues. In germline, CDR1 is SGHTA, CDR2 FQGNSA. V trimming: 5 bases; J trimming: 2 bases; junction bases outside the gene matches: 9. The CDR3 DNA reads TGTGCCAGCAGCCCCGACATTACAGGGGCCTACGAGCAGTACTTC. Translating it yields CASSPDITGAYEQYF.

CDR3 residues: CASSLQRLVNYNEQFF. CDR3 DNA: TGCGCCAGCAGCCTGCAGAGACTAGTGAACTACAATGAGCAGTTCTTC. The V and J genes are TRBV4-1 and TRBJ2-1, with TRBD2 as a possible D gene (6 bases). Germline lookup yields CDR1 MGHRA and CDR2 YSYEKL. Between the trimmed V and J ends, which lost 4 bases and 3 bases, there was a span of 16 bases. This CDR3 is 16 amino acids long.

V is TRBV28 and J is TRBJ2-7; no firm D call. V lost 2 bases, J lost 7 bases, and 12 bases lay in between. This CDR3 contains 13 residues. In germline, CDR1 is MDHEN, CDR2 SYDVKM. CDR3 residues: CASSLRVPPEQYF. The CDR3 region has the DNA TGTGCCAGCAGTTTACGGGTCCCCCCAGAGCAGTACTTC.

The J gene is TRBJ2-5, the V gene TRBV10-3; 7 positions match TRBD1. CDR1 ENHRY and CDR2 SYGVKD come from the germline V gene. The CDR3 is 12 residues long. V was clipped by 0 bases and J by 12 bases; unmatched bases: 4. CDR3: CAISESQGEKYF. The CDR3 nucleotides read TGTGCCATCAGTGAGTCCCAGGGGGAGAAGTACTTC.

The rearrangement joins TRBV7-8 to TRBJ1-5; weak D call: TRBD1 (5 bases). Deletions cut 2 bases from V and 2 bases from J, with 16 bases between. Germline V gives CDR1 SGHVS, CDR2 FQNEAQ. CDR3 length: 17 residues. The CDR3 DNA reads TGTGCCAGCAGCTTAACGAAGGACACTTGGGGCAATCAGCCCCAGCATTTT. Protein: CASSLTKDTWGNQPQHF.

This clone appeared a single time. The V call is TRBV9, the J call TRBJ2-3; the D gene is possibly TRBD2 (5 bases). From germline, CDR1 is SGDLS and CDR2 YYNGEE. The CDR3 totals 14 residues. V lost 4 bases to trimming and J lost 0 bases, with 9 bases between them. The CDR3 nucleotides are TGTGCCAGCAGCCCCAGCGGAAGCACAGATACGCAGTATTTT. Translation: CASSPSGSTDTQYF.

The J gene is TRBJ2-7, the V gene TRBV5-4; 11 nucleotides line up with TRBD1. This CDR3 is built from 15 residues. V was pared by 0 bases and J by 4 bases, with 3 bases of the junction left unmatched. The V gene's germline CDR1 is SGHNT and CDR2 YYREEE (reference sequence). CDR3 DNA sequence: TGTGCCAGCAGCTTGGGTGGGGACAGGGGGTACGAGCAGTACTTC. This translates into CASSLGGDRGYEQYF.

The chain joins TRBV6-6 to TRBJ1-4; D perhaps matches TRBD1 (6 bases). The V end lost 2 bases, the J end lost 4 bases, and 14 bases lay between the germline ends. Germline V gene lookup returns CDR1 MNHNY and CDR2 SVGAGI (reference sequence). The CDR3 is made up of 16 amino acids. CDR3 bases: TGTGCCAGCAGTTACAACCTGGGACAACTTAATGAAAAACTGTTTTTT. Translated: CASSYNLGQLNEKLFF.

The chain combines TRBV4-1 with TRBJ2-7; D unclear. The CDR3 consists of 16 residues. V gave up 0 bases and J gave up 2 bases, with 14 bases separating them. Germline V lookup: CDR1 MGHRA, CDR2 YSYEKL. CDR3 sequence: CASSQDLSDRAYEQYF. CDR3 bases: TGCGCCAGCAGCCAAGATCTCTCGGACCGTGCCTACGAGCAGTACTTC.

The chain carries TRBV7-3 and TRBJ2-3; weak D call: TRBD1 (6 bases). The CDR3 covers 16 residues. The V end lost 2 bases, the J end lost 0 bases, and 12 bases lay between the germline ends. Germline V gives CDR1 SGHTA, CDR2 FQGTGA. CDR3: CASSLATRGSTDTQYF. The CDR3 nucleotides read TGTGCCAGCAGCTTAGCGACAAGGGGGAGCACAGATACGCAGTATTTT.

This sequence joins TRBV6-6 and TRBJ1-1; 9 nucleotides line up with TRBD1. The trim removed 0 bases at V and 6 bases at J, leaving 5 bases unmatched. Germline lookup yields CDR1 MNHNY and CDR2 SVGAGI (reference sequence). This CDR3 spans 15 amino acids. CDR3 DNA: TGTGCCAGCAGTTACTCGACAGGGGGGACCGCTGAAGCTTTCTTT. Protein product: CASSYSTGGTAEAFF.